What follows are 13 T cell receptor beta chains derived from one specimen sequenced in a study of Ad26.COV2.S vaccination and SARS-CoV-2 variants. As for treatment: around 19 received Ad26.COV2.S at low or high dose, single or two shots; several received placebo; per-sample allocation not given. The samples were gathered on day 63 after the first injection of vaccine or placebo. Only in-frame clones appear in the TCRdb table, and some are missing; sequencing was by immunoSEQ multiplex PCR. The repertoire consists of roughly 300,000 clones, with 75% to 90% occurring once and the leading ten covering 9.5% to 12%. The starting material was peripheral blood, obtained in a trial of Ad26.COV2.S vaccine versus placebo. Receptors were obtained from a person aged 18 to 59 who received the Ad26.COV2.S COVID-19 vaccine or a placebo.

The V gene is TRBV28, the J gene TRBJ2-1; TRBD2 matches at 7 bases. V shed 7 bases, J shed 6 bases, and the junction held 15 bases outside the gene matches. Germline V gene lookup returns CDR1 MDHEN and CDR2 SYDVKM. The CDR3 has 16 amino acids. CDR3: CASNFFRTRASNEQFF. The CDR3 DNA reads as TGTGCCAGCAATTTTTTCAGGACTAGGGCTAGCAATGAGCAGTTCTTC.

The rearrangement links TRBV19 to TRBJ1-2; 10 bases fit TRBD1. The CDR3 sequence is 17 residues long. Germline V gene data show CDR1 as LNHDA and CDR2 as SQIVND (reference sequence). V trimming: 2 bases; J trimming: 3 bases; junction bases outside the gene matches: 9. CDR3 region: CASSIKGTGVFYYGYTF. DNA for the CDR3: TGTGCCAGTAGTATAAAAGGGACAGGGGTGTTTTACTATGGCTACACCTTC.

The gene calls are TRBV18 and TRBJ2-5, with TRBD1 matching 7 bases. CDR3 length: 16 residues. Looked up from germline, CDR1 is KGHSH and CDR2 is LQKENI. V shed 1 base, J shed 2 bases, and the junction held 7 bases outside the gene matches. Here the CDR3 reads CASSPRQGGQQETQYF. The CDR3 region has the DNA TGTGCCAGCTCACCACGGCAAGGGGGCCAGCAAGAGACCCAGTACTTC.

The chain employs TRBV11-3 and TRBJ2-7, with 11 bases matching TRBD2. The CDR3 totals 15 residues. Germline V gene lookup returns CDR1 SGHNT and CDR2 YENEEA. After removal of 4 bases from V and 4 bases from J, the junction contained 6 bases not matched to a gene. CDR3 sequence (DNA): TGTGCCAGCAGCTCCTCAGCTAGCGGGAGGTACGAGCAGTACTTC. Translating it yields CASSSSASGRYEQYF.

The chain carries TRBV9 and TRBJ1-4, with D uncertain. V gave up 4 bases and J gave up 5 bases, with 12 bases separating them. CDR3 size: 14 residues. Germline V gives CDR1 SGDLS, CDR2 YYNGEE. The CDR3 loop is CASSPPAGNEKLFF. As DNA, the CDR3 is TGTGCCAGCAGCCCACCGGCCGGAAATGAAAAACTGTTTTTT.

The chain joins TRBV30 to TRBJ1-2; D is uncertain. V was cut by 8 bases and J by 5 bases, with 9 bases left in between. There are 10 residues in the CDR3. Germline V gene lookup returns CDR1 GTSNPN and CDR2 SVGIG (reference sequence). CDR3 sequence: CAGGLYGYTF. In nucleotides, the CDR3 is TGTGCCGGAGGGTTATATGGCTACACCTTC. The variable domain in full, completed from reference TRBV30 and TRBJ1-2, reads SQTIHQWPATLVQPVGSPLSLECTVEGTSNPNLYWYRQAAGRGLQLLFYSVGIGQISSEVPQNLSASRPQDRQFILSSKKLLLSDSGFYLCAGGLYGYTFGSGTRLTVV.

This chain connects TRBV29-1 to TRBJ2-1, with D hard to call. The germline V and J ends were trimmed by 1 base and 6 bases, with 4 bases remaining between them. This CDR3 is 11 amino acids long. CDR1 SQVTM and CDR2 ANQGSEA come from the germline V gene. CDR3 bases: TGCAGCGTTGAAGGGGGCAATGAGCAGTTCTTC. Its translation: CSVEGGNEQFF.

The chain links TRBV6-6 to TRBJ2-1; D might be TRBD2 (5 bases). With 6 bases removed from V and 0 bases from J, the gap between germline ends came to 15 bases. Germline loops: CDR1 MNHNY, CDR2 SVGAGI (reference sequence). The CDR3 totals 16 residues. CDR3 amino acids: CASRRPGFPSYNEQFF. The CDR3 DNA sequence: TGTGCCAGCAGGCGGCCGGGATTCCCCTCCTACAATGAGCAGTTCTTC.

The chain employs TRBV5-5 and TRBJ2-2; D gene ambiguous. Trimming stripped 0 bases from V and 0 bases from J, with 6 bases between. The germline gives CDR1 SGHKS, CDR2 YYEKEE (reference sequence). This CDR3 is 15 amino acids long. CDR3 loop: CASSLVISNTGELFF. The CDR3 coding sequence is TGTGCCAGCAGCTTGGTCATCTCGAACACCGGGGAGCTGTTTTTT.

V is TRBV2 and J is TRBJ1-6; D remains unclear. This CDR3 is built from 16 residues. From germline, CDR1 is SNHLY and CDR2 FYNNEI. The V and J ends lost 6 bases and 3 bases respectively, with 15 bases between them. The CDR3 is CASRGRAGYYNSPLHF. CDR3 nucleotides: TGTGCCAGCAGGGGTCGGGCAGGTTACTATAATTCACCCCTCCACTTT.

The rearrangement links TRBV4-1 to TRBJ1-3; the D is unclear. From germline, CDR1 is MGHRA and CDR2 YSYEKL. The ends were cut back, 4 bases at V and 0 bases at J, with 10 bases in the middle. This CDR3 is 15 amino acids long. The CDR3 reads CASSPSGFSGNTIYF. For the CDR3, the DNA is TGCGCCAGCAGCCCATCGGGATTCTCTGGAAACACCATATATTTT.

The chain has TRBV7-2 and TRBJ2-3, with D hard to call. Germline CDR1 and CDR2: SGHTA and FQGNSA. V was trimmed by 3 bases and J by 4 bases, leaving 14 bases between them. The CDR3 length is 15 residues. The CDR3 sequence: CASSFSTYEADTQYF. The CDR3 DNA sequence: TGTGCCAGCAGCTTTTCCACTTATGAAGCAGATACGCAGTATTTT.

The CDR3 loop reads CASSKVSAGERADTQYF. In DNA form, the CDR3 reads TGTGCCAGCAGCAAAGTATCGGCGGGAGAGAGGGCAGATACGCAGTATTTT. The chain has TRBV21-1 and TRBJ2-3; no check of the table's D call, TRBD2, against the DNA was made. TRBV21-1 is a pseudogene locus. The CDR3 covers 17 residues.